The sequence of this T cell receptor beta chain was determined in a study of blood T cell repertoires in COVID-19. As for the study in general: COVID-19 samples, acute and convalescent, were from the United States, Italy and Spain. The cDNA or gDNA used as material had been derived from T cells, B-cell-depleted T cells, or PBMCs.

The authors' processing: Nucleated cell counts were estimated from reference gene primer amplification. TCRdb's copy holds only in-frame clones and misses some; the assay was immunoSEQ multiplex PCR. V and J calls and clone size follow that table, whereas D and trimming were derived from the DNA. The sample holds some 180,000 clones, roughly 90% seen once. CDR3 length equals 15 residues. The germline gives CDR1 SNHLY, CDR2 FYNNEI. V gave up 10 bases and J gave up 3 bases; unmatched junction bases: 11. The sequencing sample was made of peripheral blood. The source is a man aged 50 to 59 with acute or convalescent COVID-19. The chain carries TRBV2 and TRBJ2-3; the match to TRBD2 covers 9 bases. For the CDR3, the DNA is TGTGCCACCCAGTTCCGACTAGCGGTTACAGATACGCAGTATTTT. Translating gives CATQFRLAVTDTQYF. Combining the CDR3 with reference TRBV2 and TRBJ2-3 gives the whole variable domain EPEVTQTPSHQVTQMGQEVILRCVPISNHLYFYWYRQILGQKVEFLVSFYNNEISEKSEIFDDQFSVERPDGSNFTLKIRSTKLEDSAMYFCATQFRLAVTDTQYFGPGTRLTVL.